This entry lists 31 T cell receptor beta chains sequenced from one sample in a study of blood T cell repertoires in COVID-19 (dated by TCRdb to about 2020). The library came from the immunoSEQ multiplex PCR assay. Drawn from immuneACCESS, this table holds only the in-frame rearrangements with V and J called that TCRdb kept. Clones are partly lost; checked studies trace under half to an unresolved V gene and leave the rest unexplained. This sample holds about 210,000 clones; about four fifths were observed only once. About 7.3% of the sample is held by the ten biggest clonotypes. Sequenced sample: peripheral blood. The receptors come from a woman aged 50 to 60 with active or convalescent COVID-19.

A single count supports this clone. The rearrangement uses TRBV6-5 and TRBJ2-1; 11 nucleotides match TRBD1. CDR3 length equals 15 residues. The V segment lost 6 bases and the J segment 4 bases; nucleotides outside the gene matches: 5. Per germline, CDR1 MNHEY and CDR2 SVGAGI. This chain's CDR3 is CASRPGQGVYNEQFF. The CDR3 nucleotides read TGTGCCAGCAGGCCGGGACAGGGGGTTTACAATGAGCAGTTCTTC.

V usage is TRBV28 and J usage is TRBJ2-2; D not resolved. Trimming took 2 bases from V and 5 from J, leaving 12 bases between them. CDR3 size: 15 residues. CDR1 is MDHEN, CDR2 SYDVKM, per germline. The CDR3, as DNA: TGTGCCAGCAGTTTACCAAGTTCCGGGACCGGGGAGCTGTTTTTT. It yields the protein CASSLPSSGTGELFF.

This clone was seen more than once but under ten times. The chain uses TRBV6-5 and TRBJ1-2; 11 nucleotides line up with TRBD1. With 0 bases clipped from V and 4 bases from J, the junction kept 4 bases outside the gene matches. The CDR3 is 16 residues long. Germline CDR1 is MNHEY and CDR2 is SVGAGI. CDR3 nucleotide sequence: TGTGCCAGCAGTTACTCACGGACAGGGGGCGGCTATGGCTACACCTTC. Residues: CASSYSRTGGGYGYTF.

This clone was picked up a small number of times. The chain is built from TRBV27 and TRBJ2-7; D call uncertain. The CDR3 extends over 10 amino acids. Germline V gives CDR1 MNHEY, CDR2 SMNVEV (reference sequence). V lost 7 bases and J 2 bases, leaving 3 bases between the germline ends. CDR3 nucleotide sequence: TGTGCCAGCACAACCTACGAGCAGTACTTC. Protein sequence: CASTTYEQYF.

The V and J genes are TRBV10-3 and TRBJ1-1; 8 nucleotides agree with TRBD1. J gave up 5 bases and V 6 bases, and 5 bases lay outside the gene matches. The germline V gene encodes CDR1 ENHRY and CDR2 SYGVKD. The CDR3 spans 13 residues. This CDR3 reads CAIRDRGGTEAFF. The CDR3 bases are TGTGCCATCAGAGACAGGGGTGGGACTGAAGCTTTCTTT.

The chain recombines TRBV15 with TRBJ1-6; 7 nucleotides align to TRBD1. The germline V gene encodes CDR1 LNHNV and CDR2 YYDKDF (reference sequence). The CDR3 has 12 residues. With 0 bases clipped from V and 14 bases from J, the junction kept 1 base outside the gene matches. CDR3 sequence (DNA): TGTGCCACCAGCAGAGATCAGGGGGCCCTCCACTTT. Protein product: CATSRDQGALHF.

The CDR3, as DNA: TGTGCCAGCAGCGCAAACATGGGACAGACCACTGAAGCTTTCTTT. Translation: CASSANMGQTTEAFF. This chain uses TRBV5-4 with TRBJ1-1; 7 bases fit TRBD1. This CDR3 is built from 15 residues. Per the germline V gene, CDR1 is SGHNT and CDR2 is YYREEE (reference sequence). V trimming: 4 bases; J trimming: 4 bases; junction bases outside the gene matches: 10.

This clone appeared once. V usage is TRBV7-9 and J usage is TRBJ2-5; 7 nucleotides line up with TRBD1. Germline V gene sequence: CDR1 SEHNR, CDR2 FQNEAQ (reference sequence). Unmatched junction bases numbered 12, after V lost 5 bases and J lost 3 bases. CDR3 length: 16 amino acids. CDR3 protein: CASSPRTGQRKETQYF. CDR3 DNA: TGTGCCAGCAGCCCTCGGACAGGCCAGAGGAAAGAGACCCAGTACTTC. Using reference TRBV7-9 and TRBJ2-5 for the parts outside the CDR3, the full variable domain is DTGVSQNPRHKITKRGQNVTFRCDPISEHNRLYWYRQTLGQGPEFLTYFQNEAQLEKSRLLSDRFSAERPKGSFSTLEIQRTEQGDSAMYLCASSPRTGQRKETQYFGPGTRLLVL.

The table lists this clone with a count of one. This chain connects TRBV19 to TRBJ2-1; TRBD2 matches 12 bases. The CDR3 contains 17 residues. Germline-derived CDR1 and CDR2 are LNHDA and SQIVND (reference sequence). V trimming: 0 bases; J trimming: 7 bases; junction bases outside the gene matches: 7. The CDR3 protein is CASSIDHLAGGLNEQFF. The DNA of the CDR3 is TGTGCCAGTAGTATAGATCACCTAGCGGGGGGGCTTAATGAGCAGTTCTTC.

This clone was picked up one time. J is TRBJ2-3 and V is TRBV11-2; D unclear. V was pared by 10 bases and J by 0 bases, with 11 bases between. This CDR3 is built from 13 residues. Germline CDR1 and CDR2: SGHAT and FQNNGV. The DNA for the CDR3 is TGTGCCACCAAGCGTACTAGCACAGATACGCAGTATTTT. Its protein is CATKRTSTDTQYF.

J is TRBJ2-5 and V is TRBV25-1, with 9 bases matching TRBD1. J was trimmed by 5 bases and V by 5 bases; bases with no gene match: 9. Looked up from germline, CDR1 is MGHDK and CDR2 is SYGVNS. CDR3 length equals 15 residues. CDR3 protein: CASSPPRGTGETQYF. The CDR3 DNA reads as TGTGCCAGCAGTCCACCCCGTGGGACAGGGGAGACCCAGTACTTC.

CDR3 in amino acids: CASSLMGQGFGNTIYF. As DNA, the CDR3 is TGCGCCAGCAGCTTGATGGGACAGGGCTTTGGAAACACCATATATTTT. The rearrangement uses TRBV5-1 and TRBJ1-3, with 9 bases lining up with TRBD1. V lost 1 base, J lost 3 bases, and 5 bases stayed unmatched. Germline V gene sequence: CDR1 SGHRS, CDR2 YFSETQ. CDR3 length: 16 amino acids.

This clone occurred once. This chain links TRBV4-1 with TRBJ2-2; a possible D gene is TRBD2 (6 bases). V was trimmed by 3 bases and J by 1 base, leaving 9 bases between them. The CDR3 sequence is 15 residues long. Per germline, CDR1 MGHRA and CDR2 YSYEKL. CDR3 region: CASSQGLLNTGELFF. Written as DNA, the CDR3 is TGCGCCAGCAGCCAGGGACTTCTGAACACCGGGGAGCTGTTTTTT.

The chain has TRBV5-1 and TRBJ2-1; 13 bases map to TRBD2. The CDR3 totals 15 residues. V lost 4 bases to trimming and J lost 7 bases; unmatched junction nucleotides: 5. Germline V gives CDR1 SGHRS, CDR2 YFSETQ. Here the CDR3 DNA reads TGCGCCAGCAGCGGACTAGCGGGAGTATCAAATGAGCAGTTCTTC. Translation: CASSGLAGVSNEQFF. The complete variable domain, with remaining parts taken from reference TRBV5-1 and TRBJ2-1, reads KAGVTQTPRYLIKTRGQQVTLSCSPISGHRSVSWYQQTPGQGLQFLFEYFSETQRNKGNFPGRFSGRQFSNSRSEMNVSTLELGDSALYLCASSGLAGVSNEQFFGPGTRLTVL.

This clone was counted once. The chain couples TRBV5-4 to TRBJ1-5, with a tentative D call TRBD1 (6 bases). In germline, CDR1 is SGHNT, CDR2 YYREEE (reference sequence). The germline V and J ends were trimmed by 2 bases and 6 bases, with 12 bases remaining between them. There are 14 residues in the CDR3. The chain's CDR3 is CASSFGGPGQPQHF. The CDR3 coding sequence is TGTGCCAGCAGCTTCGGGGGGCCCGGTCAGCCCCAGCATTTT.

CDR3 bases: TGCGCCAGCAGCCCGGACAGTGACTATGGCTACACCTTC. Protein: CASSPDSDYGYTF. This chain links TRBV5-1 with TRBJ1-2; possibly TRBD1 for D (6 bases). Germline V gene lookup returns CDR1 SGHRS and CDR2 YFSETQ. The V gene lost 4 bases and the J gene lost 3 bases, with 10 bases spanning the gap. The CDR3 spans 13 residues.

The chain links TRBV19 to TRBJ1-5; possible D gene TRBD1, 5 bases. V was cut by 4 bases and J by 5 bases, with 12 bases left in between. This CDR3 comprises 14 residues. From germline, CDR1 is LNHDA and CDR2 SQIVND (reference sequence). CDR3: CASSRLGRDQPQHF. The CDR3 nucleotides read TGTGCCAGTAGTAGGTTGGGGCGAGATCAGCCCCAGCATTTT.

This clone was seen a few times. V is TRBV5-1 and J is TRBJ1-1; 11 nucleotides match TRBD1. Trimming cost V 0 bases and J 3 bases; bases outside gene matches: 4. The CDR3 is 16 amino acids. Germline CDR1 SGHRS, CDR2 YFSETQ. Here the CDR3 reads CASSLADRGLYTEAFF. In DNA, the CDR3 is TGCGCCAGCAGCTTGGCGGACAGGGGGCTCTACACTGAAGCTTTCTTT.

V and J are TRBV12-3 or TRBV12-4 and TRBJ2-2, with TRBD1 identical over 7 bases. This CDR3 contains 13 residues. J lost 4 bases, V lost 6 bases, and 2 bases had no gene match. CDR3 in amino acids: CASRDRSTGELFF. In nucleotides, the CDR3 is TGTGCCAGCAGGGACAGGTCCACCGGGGAGCTGTTTTTT.

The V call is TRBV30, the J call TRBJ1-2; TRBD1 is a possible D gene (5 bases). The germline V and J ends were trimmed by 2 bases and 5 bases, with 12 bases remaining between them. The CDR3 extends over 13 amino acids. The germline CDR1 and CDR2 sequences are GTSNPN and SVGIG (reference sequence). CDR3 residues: CAWSISGGYGYTF. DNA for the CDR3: TGTGCCTGGAGTATCTCGGGGGGTTATGGCTACACCTTC.

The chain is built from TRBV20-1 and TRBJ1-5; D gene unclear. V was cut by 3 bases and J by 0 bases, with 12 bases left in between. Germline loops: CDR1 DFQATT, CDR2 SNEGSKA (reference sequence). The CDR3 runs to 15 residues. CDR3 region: CSASVSDYSNQPQHF. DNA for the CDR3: TGCAGTGCTAGTGTGTCAGATTATAGCAATCAGCCCCAGCATTTT.

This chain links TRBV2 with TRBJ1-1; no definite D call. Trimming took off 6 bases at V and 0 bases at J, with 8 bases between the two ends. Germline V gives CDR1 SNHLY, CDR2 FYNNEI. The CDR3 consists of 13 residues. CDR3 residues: CASRQSLNTEAFF. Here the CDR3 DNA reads TGTGCCAGCAGACAGTCGCTGAACACTGAAGCTTTCTTT.

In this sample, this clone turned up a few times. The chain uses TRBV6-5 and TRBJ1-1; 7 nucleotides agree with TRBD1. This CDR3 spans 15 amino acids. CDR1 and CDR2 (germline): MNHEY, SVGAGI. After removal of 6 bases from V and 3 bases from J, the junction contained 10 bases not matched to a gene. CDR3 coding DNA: TGTGCCAGCAGACCAATCTTTACAGGGGACACTGAAGCTTTCTTT. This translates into CASRPIFTGDTEAFF.

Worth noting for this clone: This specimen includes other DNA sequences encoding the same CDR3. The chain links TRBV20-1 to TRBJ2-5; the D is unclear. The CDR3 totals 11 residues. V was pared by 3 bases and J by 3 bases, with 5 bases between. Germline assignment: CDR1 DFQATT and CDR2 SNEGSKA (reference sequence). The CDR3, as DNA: TGCAGTGCTAGGGCGGAAGAGACCCAGTACTTC. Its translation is CSARAEETQYF.

In DNA form, the CDR3 reads TGTGCCAGCAGCGCGCCGGGACTAGCGGGCGCCATCTCCTACAATGAGCAGTTCTTC. It codes for CASSAPGLAGAISYNEQFF. V usage is TRBV5-4 and J usage is TRBJ2-1; 12 positions agree with TRBD2. The CDR3 length is 19 residues. The J segment lost 0 bases and the V segment lost 4 bases, leaving 11 bases of the junction unmatched. CDR1 SGHNT and CDR2 YYREEE come from the germline V gene (reference sequence).

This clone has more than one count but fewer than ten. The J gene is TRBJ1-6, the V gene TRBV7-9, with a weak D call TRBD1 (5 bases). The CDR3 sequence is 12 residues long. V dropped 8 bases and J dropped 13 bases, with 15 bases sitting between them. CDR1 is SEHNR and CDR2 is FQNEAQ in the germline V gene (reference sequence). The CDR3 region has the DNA TGTGCCAGCGTTTCCCAGCAGGGTCCCCTCCACTTT. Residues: CASVSQQGPLHF.

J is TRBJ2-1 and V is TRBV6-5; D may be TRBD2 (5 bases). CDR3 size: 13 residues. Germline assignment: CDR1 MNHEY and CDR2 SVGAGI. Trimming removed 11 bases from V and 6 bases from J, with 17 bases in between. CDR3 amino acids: CAPDGEARNEQFF. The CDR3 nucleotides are TGTGCCCCTGACGGGGAAGCGCGCAATGAGCAGTTCTTC.

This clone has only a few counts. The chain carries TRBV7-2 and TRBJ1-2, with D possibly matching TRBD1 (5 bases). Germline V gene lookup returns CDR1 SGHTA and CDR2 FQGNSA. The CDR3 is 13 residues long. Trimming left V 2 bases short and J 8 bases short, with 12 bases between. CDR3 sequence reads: CASSLTPGYGYTF. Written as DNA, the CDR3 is TGTGCCAGCAGCTTAACCCCAGGGTACGGCTACACCTTC.

DNA of the CDR3: TGCGCCAGCAGCTTTGGACAGGGTAGAGAAAAACTGTTTTTT. The encoded protein is CASSFGQGREKLFF. The chain couples TRBV5-1 to TRBJ1-4, with 8 bases aligning to TRBD1. Unmatched junction bases numbered 5, after V lost 2 bases and J lost 8 bases. The CDR3 is 14 residues long. Germline lookup yields CDR1 SGHRS and CDR2 YFSETQ.

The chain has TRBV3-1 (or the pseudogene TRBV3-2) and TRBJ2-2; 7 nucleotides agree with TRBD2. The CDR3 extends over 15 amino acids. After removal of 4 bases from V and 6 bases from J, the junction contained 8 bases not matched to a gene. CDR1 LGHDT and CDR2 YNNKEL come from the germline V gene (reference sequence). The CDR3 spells CASSLRGVQPGELFF. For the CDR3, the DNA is TGTGCCAGCAGCCTACGGGGGGTGCAACCCGGGGAGCTGTTTTTT.

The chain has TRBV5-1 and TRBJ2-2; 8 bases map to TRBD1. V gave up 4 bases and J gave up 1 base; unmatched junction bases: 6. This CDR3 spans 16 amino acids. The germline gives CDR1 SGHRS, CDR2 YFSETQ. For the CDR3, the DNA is TGCGCCAGCAGCCGTTCCGGGACAGGGAACACCGGGGAGCTGTTTTTT. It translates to CASSRSGTGNTGELFF.